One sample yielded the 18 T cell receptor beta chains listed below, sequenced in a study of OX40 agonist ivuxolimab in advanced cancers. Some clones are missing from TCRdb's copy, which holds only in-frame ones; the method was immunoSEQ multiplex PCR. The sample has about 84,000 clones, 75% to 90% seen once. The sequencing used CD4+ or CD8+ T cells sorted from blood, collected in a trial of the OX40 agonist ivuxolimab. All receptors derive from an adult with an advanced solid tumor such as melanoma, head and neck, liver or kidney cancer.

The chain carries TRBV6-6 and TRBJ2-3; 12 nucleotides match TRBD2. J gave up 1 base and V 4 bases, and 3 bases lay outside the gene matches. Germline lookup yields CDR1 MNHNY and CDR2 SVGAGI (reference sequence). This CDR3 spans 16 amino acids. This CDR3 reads CASSSASGGGTDTQYF. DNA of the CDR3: TGTGCCAGCAGTTCGGCTAGCGGGGGGGGCACAGATACGCAGTATTTT.

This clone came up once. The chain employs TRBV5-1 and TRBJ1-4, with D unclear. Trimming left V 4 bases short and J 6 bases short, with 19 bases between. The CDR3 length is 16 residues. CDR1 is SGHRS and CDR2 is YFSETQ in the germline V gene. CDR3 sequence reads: CASSPRQTGPDEKLFF. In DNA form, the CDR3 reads TGCGCCAGCAGCCCCCGACAAACGGGTCCGGATGAAAAACTGTTTTTT.

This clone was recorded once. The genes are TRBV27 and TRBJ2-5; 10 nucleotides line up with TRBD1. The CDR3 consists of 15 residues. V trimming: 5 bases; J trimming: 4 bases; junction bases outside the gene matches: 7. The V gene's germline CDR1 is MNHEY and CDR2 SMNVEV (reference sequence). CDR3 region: CASSITGTGAETQYF. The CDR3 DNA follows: TGTGCCAGCAGTATCACGGGGACAGGGGCAGAGACCCAGTACTTC.

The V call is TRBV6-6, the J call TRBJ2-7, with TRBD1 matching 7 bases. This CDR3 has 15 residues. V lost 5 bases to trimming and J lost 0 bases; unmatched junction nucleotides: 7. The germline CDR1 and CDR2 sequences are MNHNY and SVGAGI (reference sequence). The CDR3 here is CASSPVDRLSYEQYF. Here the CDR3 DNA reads TGTGCCAGCAGTCCTGTGGACAGGCTCTCCTACGAGCAGTACTTC.

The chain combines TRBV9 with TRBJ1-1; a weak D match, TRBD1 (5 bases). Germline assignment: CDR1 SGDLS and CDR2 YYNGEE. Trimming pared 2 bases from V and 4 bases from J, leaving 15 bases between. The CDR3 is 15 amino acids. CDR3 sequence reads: CASSVTADTATEAFF. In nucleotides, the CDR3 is TGTGCCAGCAGCGTGACAGCCGACACCGCCACTGAAGCTTTCTTT.

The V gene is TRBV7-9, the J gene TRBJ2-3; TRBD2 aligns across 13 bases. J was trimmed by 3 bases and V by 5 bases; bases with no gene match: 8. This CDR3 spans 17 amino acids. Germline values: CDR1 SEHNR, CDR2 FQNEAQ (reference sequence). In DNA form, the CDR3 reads TGTGCCAGCAGCCCAAGGACTAGCGGGAGCTCAACAGATACGCAGTATTTT. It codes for CASSPRTSGSSTDTQYF. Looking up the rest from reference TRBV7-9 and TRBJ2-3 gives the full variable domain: DTGVSQNPRHKITKRGQNVTFRCDPISEHNRLYWYRQTLGQGPEFLTYFQNEAQLEKSRLLSDRFSAERPKGSFSTLEIQRTEQGDSAMYLCASSPRTSGSSTDTQYFGPGTRLTVL.

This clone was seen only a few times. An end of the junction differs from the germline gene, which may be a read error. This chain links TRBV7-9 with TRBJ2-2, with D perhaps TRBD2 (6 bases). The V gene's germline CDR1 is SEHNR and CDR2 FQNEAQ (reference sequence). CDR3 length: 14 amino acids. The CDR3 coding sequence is TGTGCCAGCAACTTAGCGGCCTACACCGGGGAGCTGTTTTTT. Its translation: CASNLAAYTGELFF.

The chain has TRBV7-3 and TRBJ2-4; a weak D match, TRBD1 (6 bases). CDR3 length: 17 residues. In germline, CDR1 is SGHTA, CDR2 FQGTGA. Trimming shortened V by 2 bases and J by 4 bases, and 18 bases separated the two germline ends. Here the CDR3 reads CASSLPPRRGLKNIQYF. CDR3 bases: TGTGCCAGCAGCTTACCTCCTCGCAGGGGTTTAAAAAACATTCAGTACTTC.

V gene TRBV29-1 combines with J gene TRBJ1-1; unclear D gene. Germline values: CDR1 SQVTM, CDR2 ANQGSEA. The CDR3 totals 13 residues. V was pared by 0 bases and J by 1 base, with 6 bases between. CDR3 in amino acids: CSVEELGNTEAFF. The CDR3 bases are TGCAGCGTTGAAGAACTCGGGAACACTGAAGCTTTCTTT.

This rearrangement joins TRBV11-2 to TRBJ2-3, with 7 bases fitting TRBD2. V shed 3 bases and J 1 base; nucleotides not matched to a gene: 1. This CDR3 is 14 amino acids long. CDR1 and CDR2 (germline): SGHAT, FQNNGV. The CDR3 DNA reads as TGTGCCAGCAGCTTGAGCGGGGGCACAGATACGCAGTATTTT. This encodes CASSLSGGTDTQYF.

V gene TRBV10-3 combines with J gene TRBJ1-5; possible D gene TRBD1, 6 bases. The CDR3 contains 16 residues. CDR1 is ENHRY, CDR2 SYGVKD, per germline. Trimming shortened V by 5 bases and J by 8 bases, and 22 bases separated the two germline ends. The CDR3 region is CAISHPEGGGPKPQHF. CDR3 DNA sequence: TGTGCCATCAGTCACCCCGAGGGAGGGGGACCAAAGCCCCAGCATTTT.

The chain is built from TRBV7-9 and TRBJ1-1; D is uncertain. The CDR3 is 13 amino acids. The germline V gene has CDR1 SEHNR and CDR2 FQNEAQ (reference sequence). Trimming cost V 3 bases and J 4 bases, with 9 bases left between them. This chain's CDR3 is CASSFFWATEAFF. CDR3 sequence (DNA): TGTGCCAGCAGCTTCTTTTGGGCCACTGAAGCTTTCTTT.

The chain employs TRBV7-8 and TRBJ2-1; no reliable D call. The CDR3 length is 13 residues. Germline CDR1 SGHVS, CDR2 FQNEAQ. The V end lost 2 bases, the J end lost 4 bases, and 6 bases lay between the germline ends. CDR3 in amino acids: CASSLSPYNEQFF. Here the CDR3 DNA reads TGTGCCAGCAGCTTAAGTCCGTACAATGAGCAGTTCTTC.

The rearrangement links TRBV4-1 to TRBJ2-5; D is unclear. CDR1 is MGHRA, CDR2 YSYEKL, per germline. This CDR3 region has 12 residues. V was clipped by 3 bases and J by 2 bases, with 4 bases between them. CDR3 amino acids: CASSHPQETQYF. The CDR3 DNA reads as TGCGCCAGCAGCCACCCTCAAGAGACCCAGTACTTC.

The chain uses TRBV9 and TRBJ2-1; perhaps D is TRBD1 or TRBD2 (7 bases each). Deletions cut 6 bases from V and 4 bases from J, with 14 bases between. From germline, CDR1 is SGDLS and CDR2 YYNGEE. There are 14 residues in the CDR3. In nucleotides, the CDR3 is TGTGCCAGCACAGCGGGACAGAGTTACAATGAGCAGTTCTTC. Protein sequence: CASTAGQSYNEQFF.

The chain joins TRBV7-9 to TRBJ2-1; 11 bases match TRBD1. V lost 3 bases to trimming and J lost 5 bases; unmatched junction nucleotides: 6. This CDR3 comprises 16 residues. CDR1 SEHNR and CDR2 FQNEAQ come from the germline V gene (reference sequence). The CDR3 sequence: CASSLIGQGANNEQFF. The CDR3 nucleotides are TGTGCCAGCAGCTTGATTGGACAGGGGGCAAACAATGAGCAGTTCTTC.

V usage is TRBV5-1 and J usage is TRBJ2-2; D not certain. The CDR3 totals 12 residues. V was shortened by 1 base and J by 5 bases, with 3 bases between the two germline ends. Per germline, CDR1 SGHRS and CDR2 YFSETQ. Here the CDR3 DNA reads TGCGCCAGCAGCTTGAATACCGGGGAGCTGTTTTTT. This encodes CASSLNTGELFF.

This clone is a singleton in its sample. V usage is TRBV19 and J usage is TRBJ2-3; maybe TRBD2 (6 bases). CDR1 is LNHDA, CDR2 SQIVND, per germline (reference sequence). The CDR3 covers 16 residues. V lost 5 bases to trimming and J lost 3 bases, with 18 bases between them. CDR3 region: CASSFRRAGGTDTQYF. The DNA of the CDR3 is TGTGCCAGTAGTTTTCGGAGGGCCGGGGGAACAGATACGCAGTATTTT.